The sequence of this T cell receptor (beta chain) was determined in a study of T-cell reconstitution after alpha-beta-depleted transplantation in children. Study-wide findings and caveats: High day-60 TCRbeta diversity in some patients came from surviving recipient T cells and thymic progenitors. About two months after transplant, alpha-beta T cells reportedly came from several hundred expanded graft clones. At one year after transplant, newly produced T cells mostly accounted for T-cell counts and diversity.

Preparing the TCRbeta library involved the use of unique molecular identifiers. TCRdb itself ran the PCR reads through MiXCR, one entry per CDR3 protein. The sample contains 450,000 to 700,000 distinct CDR3 sequences, roughly 27% of which appear only once. Only a few counts were recorded for this clonotype. The antigen is not known. The junction departs from germline at one end; a sequencing error may be responsible. Germline V lookup: CDR1 LNHNV, CDR2 YYDKDF (reference sequence). The CDR3 covers 16 residues. This sequence originates from a boy in the first two years of life with Wiskott-Aldrich syndrome, due to receive a stem cell transplant. The rearrangement links TRBV15 to TRBJ2-2; 10 bases map to TRBD1. The input for sequencing was PBMCs, taken before TCRalphabeta/CD19-depleted stem cell transplant. CDR3 sequence: CATSRVRDRGSGELFF. The CDR3 nucleotides read TGTGCCACCAGCAGAGTCCGGGACAGGGGTTCCGGTGAGCTGTTTTTT.